This entry lists 31 T cell receptor beta chains sequenced from one sample in a study of cytomegalovirus exposure and HLA in healthy donors. Primers for the PCR totalled 60 Vbeta and 13 Jbeta. The protocol was immunoSEQ multiplex PCR, while the TCRdb copy is restricted to in-frame clones and leaves out a portion. This sample contains some 82,000 clones. The source material was PBMCs. The receptors were sampled from a woman between 25 and 40 years old in good health and CMV-seronegative.

The gene calls are TRBV28 and TRBJ1-5; D is uncertain. The CDR3 has 14 amino acids. The V gene's germline CDR1 is MDHEN and CDR2 SYDVKM. V lost 3 bases to trimming and J lost 8 bases, with 14 bases between them. CDR3 amino acids: CASSLSLPRKPQHF. DNA for the CDR3: TGTGCCAGCAGTTTGTCACTCCCGCGTAAGCCCCAGCATTTT.

The CDR3 is CASSLLGGLGGYTF. The DNA for the CDR3 is TGTGCCAGCAGTTTATTGGGGGGTCTTGGAGGCTACACCTTC. This chain uses TRBV27 with TRBJ1-2; possible D gene TRBD1, 5 bases. The CDR3 loop spans 14 amino acids. The germline CDR1 and CDR2 sequences are MNHEY and SMNVEV (reference sequence). V was cut by 1 base and J by 8 bases, with 14 bases left in between.

Regarding this clone: Within the sample, other DNA sequences also encode this same CDR3. The chain combines TRBV19 with TRBJ1-1, with 7 bases fitting TRBD1. Trimming cost V 3 bases and J 1 base; bases outside gene matches: 2. The CDR3 spans 14 residues. Germline V gives CDR1 LNHDA, CDR2 SQIVND (reference sequence). Written as DNA, the CDR3 is TGTGCCAGTAGTATCGGGACAGCGAACACTGAAGCTTTCTTT. Its translation: CASSIGTANTEAFF.

J is TRBJ1-1 and V is TRBV5-6; 7 bases agree with TRBD1. The CDR3 extends over 15 amino acids. V lost 1 base to trimming and J lost 4 bases; unmatched junction nucleotides: 7. Germline CDR1 is SGHDT and CDR2 is YYEEEE. The CDR3 DNA reads as TGTGCCAGCAGCTTGCGAATTGCAGGGGGCACTGAAGCTTTCTTT. This sequence encodes CASSLRIAGGTEAFF.

The V call is TRBV19, the J call TRBJ2-5, with TRBD2 as a possible D gene (6 bases). The germline V gene encodes CDR1 LNHDA and CDR2 SQIVND (reference sequence). The CDR3 is 13 amino acids. The ends were cut back, 3 bases at V and 7 bases at J, with 12 bases in the middle. The CDR3 DNA sequence: TGTGCCAGTAGTATTGGCGGGAAAGGGACCCAGTACTTC. Translation gives CASSIGGKGTQYF.

As concerns this clone: Sequence at one end of the junction differs from germline and may be a read error. The chain is built from TRBV30 and TRBJ1-1, with TRBD1 as a possible D gene (6 bases). This CDR3 is built from 15 residues. Germline CDR1 reads GTSNPN; CDR2 reads SVGIG (reference sequence). CDR3 sequence (DNA): TGTGCCTGGAGTGTAGGGCGCCCGAGGGACACTGAAGATTTCTTT. It encodes CAWSVGRPRDTEDFF. The variable domain in full, completed from reference TRBV30 and TRBJ1-1, reads SQTIHQWPATLVQPVGSPLSLECTVEGTSNPNLYWYRQAAGRGLQLLFYSVGIGQISSEVPQNLSASRPQDRQFILSSKKLLLSDSGFYLCAWSVGRPRDTEDFFGQGTRLTVV.

J is TRBJ1-2 and V is TRBV5-1; 7 bases are shared with TRBD1. Germline values: CDR1 SGHRS, CDR2 YFSETQ. V lost 0 bases to trimming and J lost 2 bases; unmatched junction nucleotides: 4. The CDR3 is made up of 15 amino acids. Here the CDR3 reads CASSLGGQINYGYTF. CDR3 nucleotide sequence: TGCGCCAGCAGCTTGGGGGGACAGATAAACTATGGCTACACCTTC.

The chain couples TRBV5-1 to TRBJ1-1; D is ambiguous. Germline assignment: CDR1 SGHRS and CDR2 YFSETQ. V dropped 5 bases and J dropped 1 base, with 12 bases sitting between them. This CDR3 has 14 residues. CDR3 amino acids: CASRREGANTEAFF. The CDR3 bases are TGCGCCAGCAGGCGGGAGGGAGCGAACACTGAAGCTTTCTTT.

The chain joins TRBV6-5 to TRBJ1-2; D remains ambiguous. V was pared by 5 bases and J by 4 bases, with 8 bases between. The CDR3 is 12 residues long. Per the germline V gene, CDR1 is MNHEY and CDR2 is SVGAGI. DNA for the CDR3: TGTGCCAGCAGTCCCCGGGGCTATGGCTACACCTTC. This gives the protein CASSPRGYGYTF.

The chain recombines TRBV4-1 with TRBJ1-1; possible D gene TRBD1, 5 bases. Germline V gene data show CDR1 as MGHRA and CDR2 as YSYEKL. This CDR3 contains 15 residues. The V gene lost 0 bases and the J gene lost 1 base, with 9 bases spanning the gap. The CDR3 DNA reads as TGCGCCAGCAGCCAAGATCGGCAGGGGAACACTGAAGCTTTCTTT. It yields the protein CASSQDRQGNTEAFF.

V is TRBV6-1 and J is TRBJ2-5, with D tentatively TRBD1 (6 bases). The CDR3 is 13 residues long. Germline V CDR1 and CDR2: MNHNS, SASEGT. V dropped 8 bases and J dropped 9 bases, with 19 bases sitting between them. This CDR3 reads CASDRDTGWAQYF. The CDR3 DNA reads as TGTGCCAGCGACCGGGACACCGGGTGGGCCCAGTACTTC.

The V and J genes are TRBV4-1 and TRBJ1-1; D is uncertain. Germline V lookup: CDR1 MGHRA, CDR2 YSYEKL. CDR3 length: 13 residues. V gave up 3 bases and J gave up 5 bases, with 10 bases separating them. CDR3 amino acids: CASSQVPGTEAFF. The CDR3 nucleotides read TGCGCCAGCAGCCAGGTTCCCGGGACTGAAGCTTTCTTT.

The chain uses TRBV2 and TRBJ1-1; the match to TRBD1 covers 7 bases. The CDR3 has 13 residues. Germline V gene sequence: CDR1 SNHLY, CDR2 FYNNEI. With 3 bases clipped from V and 7 bases from J, the junction kept 5 bases outside the gene matches. The CDR3 loop reads CASSEGQKVEAFF. In DNA, the CDR3 is TGTGCCAGCAGTGAGGGACAGAAGGTTGAAGCTTTCTTT. The full variable domain, rest sourced from reference TRBV2 and TRBJ1-1, is EPEVTQTPSHQVTQMGQEVILRCVPISNHLYFYWYRQILGQKVEFLVSFYNNEISEKSEIFDDQFSVERPDGSNFTLKIRSTKLEDSAMYFCASSEGQKVEAFFGQGTRLTVV.

The chain links TRBV4-1 to TRBJ1-4; 8 bases agree with TRBD1. Germline loops: CDR1 MGHRA, CDR2 YSYEKL. There are 15 residues in the CDR3. J was trimmed by 6 bases and V by 1 base; bases with no gene match: 4. The CDR3 DNA reads as TGCGCCAGCAGCCAAGTTCAACAGGGGGATGAAAAACTGTTTTTT. Translating gives CASSQVQQGDEKLFF.

The rearrangement joins TRBV15 to TRBJ1-2, with unresolved D. This CDR3 has 16 residues. CDR1 and CDR2 (germline): LNHNV, YYDKDF (reference sequence). The ends were cut back, 6 bases at V and 4 bases at J, with 21 bases in the middle. Here the CDR3 reads CATSSEFSPSGYGYTF. CDR3 DNA: TGTGCCACCAGTTCAGAGTTCAGTCCCTCGGGCTATGGCTACACCTTC.

The chain combines TRBV5-8 with TRBJ2-7, with 10 bases matching TRBD1. With V trimmed by 4 bases and J by 5 bases, 6 bases remained unmatched. This CDR3 region has 14 residues. Per germline, CDR1 SGHTS and CDR2 YDEGEE. Written as DNA, the CDR3 is TGTGCCAGCAGCCGGGACAGGGGCCCCGACGAGCAGTACTTC. Its protein product is CASSRDRGPDEQYF.

The V and J genes are TRBV15 and TRBJ2-7; tentatively, D is TRBD1 (6 bases). Trimming left V 0 bases short and J 0 bases short, with 9 bases between. The length of the CDR3 is 15 residues. Per germline, CDR1 LNHNV and CDR2 YYDKDF (reference sequence). The CDR3, as DNA: TGTGCCACCAGCAGAGATAAGGGGGACTCCTACGAGCAGTACTTC. Translating it yields CATSRDKGDSYEQYF.

The V gene is TRBV20-1, the J gene TRBJ2-7; D unresolved. From germline, CDR1 is DFQATT and CDR2 SNEGSKA (reference sequence). V was pared by 5 bases and J by 6 bases, with 11 bases between. The CDR3 is made up of 11 amino acids. CDR3 in DNA: TGCAGTGCTGTCTTTAGTGGCGAGCAGTACTTC. The encoded protein is CSAVFSGEQYF.

The rearrangement links TRBV19 to TRBJ2-7; 10 nucleotides align to TRBD1. This CDR3 contains 14 residues. The germline V gene encodes CDR1 LNHDA and CDR2 SQIVND (reference sequence). The ends lost 5 bases at V and 2 bases at J; junction bases unmatched: 3. CDR3 in amino acids: CASSSGTGAYEQYF. The CDR3 coding sequence is TGTGCCAGTAGTTCTGGGACAGGGGCCTACGAGCAGTACTTC.

The CDR3 coding sequence is TGTGCCAGTAGTCCAACAGCTTACTATGGCTACACCTTC. This sequence encodes CASSPTAYYGYTF. This chain links TRBV19 with TRBJ1-2; D is unclear. Germline V gene sequence: CDR1 LNHDA, CDR2 SQIVND (reference sequence). V was clipped by 5 bases and J by 3 bases, with 10 bases between them. The CDR3 runs to 13 residues.

The chain couples TRBV30 to TRBJ1-1; possible D gene TRBD1, 5 bases. This CDR3 spans 15 amino acids. The V gene lost 8 bases and the J gene lost 3 bases, with 22 bases spanning the gap. Germline loops: CDR1 GTSNPN, CDR2 SVGIG (reference sequence). CDR3 DNA sequence: TGTGCCGGATCAAATTCGCAGGGAAGGGACACTGAAGCTTTCTTT. This translates into CAGSNSQGRDTEAFF.

The rearrangement joins TRBV19 to TRBJ2-7; 8 positions match TRBD2. The trim removed 8 bases at V and 0 bases at J, leaving 6 bases unmatched. The length of the CDR3 is 14 residues. Germline loops: CDR1 LNHDA, CDR2 SQIVND (reference sequence). In DNA form, the CDR3 reads TGTGCCAGTTCGGGGGGGCATGGCTCCTACGAGCAGTACTTC. Its protein product is CASSGGHGSYEQYF.

This chain links TRBV10-3 with TRBJ1-2, with 7 bases aligning to TRBD1. From germline, CDR1 is ENHRY and CDR2 SYGVKD. The V segment lost 0 bases and the J segment 2 bases; nucleotides outside the gene matches: 6. The CDR3 contains 16 residues. The CDR3 bases are TGTGCCATCAGTGAGTCAAAAGGGGGCCGGAACTATGGCTACACCTTC. It translates to CAISESKGGRNYGYTF.

This chain joins TRBV28 and TRBJ2-5; D is possibly TRBD2 (5 bases). Germline V gene sequence: CDR1 MDHEN, CDR2 SYDVKM. The germline V and J ends were trimmed by 5 bases and 2 bases, with 18 bases remaining between them. This CDR3 spans 16 amino acids. The CDR3 protein is CASSLGRGNIQETQYF. The CDR3 bases are TGTGCCAGCAGTCTTGGTCGGGGAAACATTCAAGAGACCCAGTACTTC.

The CDR3 protein is CASSPGQGRNEQYF. For the CDR3, the DNA is TGTGCCAGCAGCCCCGGACAGGGAAGGAACGAGCAGTACTTC. V and J are TRBV9 and TRBJ2-7; 8 nucleotides agree with TRBD1. This CDR3 region has 14 residues. Germline CDR1 reads SGDLS; CDR2 reads YYNGEE. Unmatched junction bases numbered 8, after V lost 4 bases and J lost 5 bases.

The V gene is TRBV5-4, the J gene TRBJ2-7; no clear D. Per germline, CDR1 SGHNT and CDR2 YYREEE (reference sequence). The CDR3 has 14 residues. V lost 4 bases, J lost 5 bases, and 16 bases lay in between. In nucleotides, the CDR3 is TGTGCCAGCAGCAAACCTCCCCCTGAGAACGAGCAGTACTTC. Translating gives CASSKPPPENEQYF.

This chain links TRBV13 with TRBJ2-7, with 11 positions matching TRBD1. CDR3 length equals 16 residues. Germline CDR1 is PRHDT and CDR2 is FYEKMQ (reference sequence). V lost 5 bases to trimming and J lost 4 bases; unmatched junction nucleotides: 10. The CDR3 loop reads CASSLAGQGERYEQYF. CDR3 nucleotide sequence: TGTGCCAGCAGCCTTGCGGGACAGGGGGAAAGGTACGAGCAGTACTTC.

The V gene is TRBV19, the J gene TRBJ2-7, with a weak D call TRBD1 (7 bases). Trimming left V 10 bases short and J 6 bases short, with 16 bases between. The CDR3 runs to 12 residues. Germline CDR1 is LNHDA and CDR2 is SQIVND (reference sequence). The CDR3 DNA is TGTGCCACCAGGGGGGCGTCCGGCGAGCAGTACTTC. Amino acids: CATRGASGEQYF.

This chain connects TRBV6-1 to TRBJ2-7, with TRBD1 matching over 8 bases. V lost 5 bases, J lost 4 bases, and 10 bases stayed unmatched. The length of the CDR3 is 15 residues. Per the germline V gene, CDR1 is MNHNS and CDR2 is SASEGT. DNA of the CDR3: TGTGCCAGCAGTCGAGGACAGGGCTCCCCTTACGAGCAGTACTTC. Encoded protein: CASSRGQGSPYEQYF.

The rearrangement joins TRBV5-8 to TRBJ1-4, with D unclear. The CDR3 extends over 12 amino acids. The ends were cut back, 2 bases at V and 6 bases at J, with 5 bases in the middle. Germline values: CDR1 SGHTS, CDR2 YDEGEE. CDR3 residues: CASSFLYEKLFF. The CDR3 DNA sequence: TGTGCCAGCAGCTTCCTCTATGAAAAACTGTTTTTT. Drawing the rest from reference TRBV5-8 and TRBJ1-4, the complete variable domain is EAGVTQSPTHLIKTRGQQATLRCSPISGHTSVYWYQQALGLGLQFLLWYDEGEERNRGNFPPRFSGRQFPNYSSELNVNALELEDSALYLCASSFLYEKLFFGSGTQLSVL.

J is TRBJ2-5 and V is TRBV2; no firm D call. The germline CDR1 and CDR2 sequences are SNHLY and FYNNEI. CDR3 length: 15 residues. Trimming cost V 5 bases and J 3 bases, with 16 bases left between them. The CDR3 is CASSRLGDEEETQYF. In DNA form, the CDR3 reads TGTGCCAGCAGTAGGCTTGGAGACGAGGAAGAGACCCAGTACTTC.